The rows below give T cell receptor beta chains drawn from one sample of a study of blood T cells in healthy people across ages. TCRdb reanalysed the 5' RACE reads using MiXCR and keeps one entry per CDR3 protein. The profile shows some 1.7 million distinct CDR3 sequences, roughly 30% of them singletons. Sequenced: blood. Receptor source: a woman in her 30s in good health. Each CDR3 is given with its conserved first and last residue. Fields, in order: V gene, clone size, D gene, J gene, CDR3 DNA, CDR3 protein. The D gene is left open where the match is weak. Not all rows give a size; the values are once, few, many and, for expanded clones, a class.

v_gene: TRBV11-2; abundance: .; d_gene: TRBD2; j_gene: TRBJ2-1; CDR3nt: TGTGCCAGCAGGCAACTAGCGGGAAACTACAATGAGCAGTTCTTC; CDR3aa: CASRQLAGNYNEQFF
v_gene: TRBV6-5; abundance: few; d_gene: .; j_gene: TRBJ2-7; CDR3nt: TGTGCCAGCAGTTACGGGGCAGGGCGATTCGAGCAGTACTTC; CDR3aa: CASSYGAGRFEQYF
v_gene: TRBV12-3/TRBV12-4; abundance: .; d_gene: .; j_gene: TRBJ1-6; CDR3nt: TGTGCCAGCAGCCCCCCGGGACGCCAAAATTCACCCCTCCACTTT; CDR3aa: CASSPPGRQNSPLHF
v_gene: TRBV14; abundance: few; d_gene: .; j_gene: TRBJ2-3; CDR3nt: TGTGCCAGCAGCCAAGAATTCGGAGATACGCAGTATTTT; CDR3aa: CASSQEFGDTQYF
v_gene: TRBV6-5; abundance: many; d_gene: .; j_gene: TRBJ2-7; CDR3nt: TGTGCCAGCAAGGACGCGGGACAGCTAGGATACGAGCAGTACTTC; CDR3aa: CASKDAGQLGYEQYF
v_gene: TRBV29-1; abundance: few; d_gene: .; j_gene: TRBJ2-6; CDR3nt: TGCAGCGTTGAAGAGGGAACCCAGGGACCCTCTGGGGCCAACGTCCTGACTTTC; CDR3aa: CSVEEGTQGPSGANVLTF
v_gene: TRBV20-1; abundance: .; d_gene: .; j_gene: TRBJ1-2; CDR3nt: TGCAGTGCTAGAATCGTGAATGGCTACACCTTC; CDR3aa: CSARIVNGYTF
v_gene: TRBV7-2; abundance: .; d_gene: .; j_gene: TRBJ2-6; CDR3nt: TGTGCCAGCAGCTTAGTATTAGGGGACGGACACTCTGGGGCCAACGTCCTGACTTTC; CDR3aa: CASSLVLGDGHSGANVLTF
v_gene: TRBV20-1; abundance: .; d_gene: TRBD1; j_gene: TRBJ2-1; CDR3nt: TGCAGTGCTTTAACTACAGGGGGCGGAAACTCCTACAATGAGCAGTTCTTC; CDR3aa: CSALTTGGGNSYNEQFF
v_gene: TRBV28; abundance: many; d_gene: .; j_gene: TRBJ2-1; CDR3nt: TGTGCCAGCAGTTTCGGGGGAAACGGATACAATGAGCAGTTCTTC; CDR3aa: CASSFGGNGYNEQFF
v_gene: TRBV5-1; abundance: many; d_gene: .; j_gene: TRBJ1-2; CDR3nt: TGCGCCAGCAGAATCACCCGGGACACAGCAAACTATGGCTACACCTTC; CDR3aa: CASRITRDTANYGYTF
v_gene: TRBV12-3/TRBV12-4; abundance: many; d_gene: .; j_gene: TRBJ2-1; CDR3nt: TGTGCCAGCACCCCTGCCAGTGAGCAGTTCTTC; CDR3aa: CASTPASEQFF
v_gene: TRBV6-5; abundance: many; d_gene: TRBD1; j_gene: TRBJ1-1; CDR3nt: TGTGCCAGCAGATATTATCGACAGGGGAACACTGAAGCTTTCTTT; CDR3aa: CASRYYRQGNTEAFF
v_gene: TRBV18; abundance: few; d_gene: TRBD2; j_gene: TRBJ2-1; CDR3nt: TGTGCCAGCTCACCTGGTAGCGGGAGGAACAATGAGCAGTTCTTC; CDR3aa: CASSPGSGRNNEQFF
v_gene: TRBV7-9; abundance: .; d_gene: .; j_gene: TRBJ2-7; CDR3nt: TGTGCCAGCGGCAATCCAACCGGGACTTTGTACGAGCAGTACTTC; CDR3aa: CASGNPTGTLYEQYF
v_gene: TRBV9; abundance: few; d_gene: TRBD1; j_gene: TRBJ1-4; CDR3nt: TGTGCCAGCAGCGTCCCCCGAGGGGGCACTAATGAAAAACTGTTTTTT; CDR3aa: CASSVPRGGTNEKLFF
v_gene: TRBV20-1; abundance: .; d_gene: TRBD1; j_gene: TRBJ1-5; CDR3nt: TGCAGTGACGGGACAGGGCTGGTCCAGCCCCAGCATTTT; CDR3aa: CSDGTGLVQPQHF
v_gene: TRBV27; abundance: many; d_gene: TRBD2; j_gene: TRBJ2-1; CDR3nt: TGTGCCAGCAGTTTTACTAGCGGGAGAACCTTTGAGCAGTTCTTC; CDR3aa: CASSFTSGRTFEQFF
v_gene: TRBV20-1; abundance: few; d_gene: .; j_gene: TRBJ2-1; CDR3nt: TGCAGTGCTAGAGGCTCGACGGGGTTTGATGAGCAGTTCTTC; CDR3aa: CSARGSTGFDEQFF
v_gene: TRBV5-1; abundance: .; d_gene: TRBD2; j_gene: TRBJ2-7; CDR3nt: TGCGCCAGCAGCTTGAGTCTGACTAGCGGCCTCTACGAGCAGTACTTC; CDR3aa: CASSLSLTSGLYEQYF
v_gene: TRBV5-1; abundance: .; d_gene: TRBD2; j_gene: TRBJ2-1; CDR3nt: TGCGCCAGCAGGGATAGCGGGGGCAATGAGCAGTTCTTC; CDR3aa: CASRDSGGNEQFF
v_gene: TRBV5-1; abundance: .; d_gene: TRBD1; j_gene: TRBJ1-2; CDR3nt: TGCGCCAGCAGCAGAGACAGGGGGCAACATGGCTACACCTTC; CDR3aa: CASSRDRGQHGYTF
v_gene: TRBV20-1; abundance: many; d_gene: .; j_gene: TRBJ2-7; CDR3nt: TGCAGTGCTCAGTCTAGCGACGAGCAGTACTTC; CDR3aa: CSAQSSDEQYF
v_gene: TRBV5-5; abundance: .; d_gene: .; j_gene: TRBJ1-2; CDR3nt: TGTGCCAGCAGAACCGGGCCCAAACCTTACACCTTC; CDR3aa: CASRTGPKPYTF
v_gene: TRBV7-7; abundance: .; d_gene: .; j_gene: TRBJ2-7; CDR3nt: TGTGCCAGCAGCTGGAGCAGGGGCTCCTACGAGCAGTACTTC; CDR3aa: CASSWSRGSYEQYF
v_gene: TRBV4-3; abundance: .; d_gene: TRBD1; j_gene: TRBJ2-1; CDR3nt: TGCGCCAGCAGCCAAGACCCAGGGGGCTTCAGAAATGAGCAGTTCTTC; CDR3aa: CASSQDPGGFRNEQFF
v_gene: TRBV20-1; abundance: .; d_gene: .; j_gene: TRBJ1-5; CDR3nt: TGCAGTGCGAGAGGTTGGAAGGGGGGCGATCAGCCCCAGCATTTT; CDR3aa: CSARGWKGGDQPQHF
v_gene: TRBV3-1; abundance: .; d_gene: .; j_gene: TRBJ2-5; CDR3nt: TGTGCCAGCAGCCAACTTAGACATCCCGAAGAGACCCAGTACTTC; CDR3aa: CASSQLRHPEETQYF
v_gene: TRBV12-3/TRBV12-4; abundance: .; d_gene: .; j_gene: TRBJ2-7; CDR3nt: TGTGCCGGCAGTTCCTTAGACAGGAACGGCGAGCAGTACTTC; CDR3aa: CAGSSLDRNGEQYF
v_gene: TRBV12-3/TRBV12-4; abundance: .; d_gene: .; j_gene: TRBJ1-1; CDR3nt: TGTGCCAGCAGTTGCGGCAGAAGGAACACTGAAGCTTTCTTT; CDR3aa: CASSCGRRNTEAFF
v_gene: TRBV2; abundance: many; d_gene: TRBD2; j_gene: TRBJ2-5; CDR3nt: TGTGCCAGCAGTGAAGCGCGGCTAGCGGGGGCGGCTATGGAGACCCAGTACTTC; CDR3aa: CASSEARLAGAAMETQYF
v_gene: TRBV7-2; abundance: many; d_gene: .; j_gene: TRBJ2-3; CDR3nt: TGTGCCAGCAGCTTCGGGGGTTATACGCAGTATTTT; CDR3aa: CASSFGGYTQYF
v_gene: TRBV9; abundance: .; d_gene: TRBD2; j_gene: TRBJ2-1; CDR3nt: TGTGCCAGCAGCGTAGGGGCTAGCGGAGCTTACAATGAGCAGTTCTTC; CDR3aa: CASSVGASGAYNEQFF
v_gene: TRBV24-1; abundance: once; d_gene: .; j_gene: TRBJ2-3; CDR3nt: TGTGCCACCAGTTTGGGTAGGAGTCCAGATACGCAGTATTTT; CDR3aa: CATSLGRSPDTQYF
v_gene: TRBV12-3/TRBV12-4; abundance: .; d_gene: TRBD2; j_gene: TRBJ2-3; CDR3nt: TGTGCCAGCAGGGACCCCACAAGACTAGCCGCGAAGGATACGCAGTATTTT; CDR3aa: CASRDPTRLAAKDTQYF
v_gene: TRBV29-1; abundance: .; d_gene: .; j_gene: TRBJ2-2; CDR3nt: TGCAGCGTTGAAGATAACACGGGGAATACCGGGGAGCTGTTTTTT; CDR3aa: CSVEDNTGNTGELFF
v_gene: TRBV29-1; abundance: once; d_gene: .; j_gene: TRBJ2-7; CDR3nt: TGCAGCGTTGACGATGGCCGTAGCCCCTACAATGAGCAGTACTTC; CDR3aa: CSVDDGRSPYNEQYF
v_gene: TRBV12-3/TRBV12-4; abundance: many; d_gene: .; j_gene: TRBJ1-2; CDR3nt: TGTGCCAGCAGTGCGGTCTATGGCTACACCTTC; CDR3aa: CASSAVYGYTF
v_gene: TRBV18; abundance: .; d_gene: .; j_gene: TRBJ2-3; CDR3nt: TGTGCCAGCTCACCGACGGGACGAATAGATACGCAGTATTTT; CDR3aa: CASSPTGRIDTQYF
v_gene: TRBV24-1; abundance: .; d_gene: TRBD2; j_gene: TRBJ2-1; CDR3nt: TGTGCCACCAGGGATTCAAGCGGGAGCGATGAGCAGTTCTTC; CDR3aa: CATRDSSGSDEQFF
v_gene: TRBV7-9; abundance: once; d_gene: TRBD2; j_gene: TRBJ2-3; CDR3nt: TGTGCCAGCAGCCAGCGGGATCGTTCTTCAGATACGCAGTATTTT; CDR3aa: CASSQRDRSSDTQYF
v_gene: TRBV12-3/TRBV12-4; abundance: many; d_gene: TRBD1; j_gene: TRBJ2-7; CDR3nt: TGTGCCAGCAGTTTATTGACAGGGTCCGAGCAGTACTTC; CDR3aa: CASSLLTGSEQYF
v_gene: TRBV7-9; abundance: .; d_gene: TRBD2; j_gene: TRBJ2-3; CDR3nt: TGTGCCAGCAGCCCAATACCGGGACTAGCGGGAGGACCAGATACGCAGTATTTT; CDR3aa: CASSPIPGLAGGPDTQYF
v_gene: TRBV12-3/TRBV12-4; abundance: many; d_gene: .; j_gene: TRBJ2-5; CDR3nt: TGTGCCAGCAGTTTAGGCAGTCTCCAAGAGACCCAGTACTTC; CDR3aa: CASSLGSLQETQYF
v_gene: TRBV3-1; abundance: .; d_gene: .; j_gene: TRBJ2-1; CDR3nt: TGTGCCAGCAGCCGGGCCGGACTATTAACCAATAAGCAGTTCTTC; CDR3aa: CASSRAGLLTNKQFF
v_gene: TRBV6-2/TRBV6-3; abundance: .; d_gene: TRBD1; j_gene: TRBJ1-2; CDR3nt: TGTGCCAGCAGTTACTCCAGGCGGGACAGGTCTTTTGATGGCTACACCTTC; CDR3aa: CASSYSRRDRSFDGYTF
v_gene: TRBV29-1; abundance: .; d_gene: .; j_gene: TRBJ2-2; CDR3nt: TGCAGCGTTGAAGATAGAAGAGGACAGTCGAACACCGGGGAGCTGTTTTTT; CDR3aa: CSVEDRRGQSNTGELFF
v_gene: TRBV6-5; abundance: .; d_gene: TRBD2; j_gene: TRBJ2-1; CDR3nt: TGTGCCAGCAGTTACTTAGGATCAGGGAGGGACTACAATGAGCAGTTCTTC; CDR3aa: CASSYLGSGRDYNEQFF
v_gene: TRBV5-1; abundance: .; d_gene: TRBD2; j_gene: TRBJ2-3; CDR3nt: TGCGCCAGCAGCCATCCGGGACTAACCGCAGATACGCAGTATTTT; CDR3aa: CASSHPGLTADTQYF
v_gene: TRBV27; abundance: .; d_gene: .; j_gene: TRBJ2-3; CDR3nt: TGTGCCAGCAGTTCCGAGGGGTACGCAGATACGCAGTATTTT; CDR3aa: CASSSEGYADTQYF
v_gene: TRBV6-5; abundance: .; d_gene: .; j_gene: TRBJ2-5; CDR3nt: TGTGCCAGCAGCTTGGACGGAAGTGAGGGAGAGACCCAGTACTTC; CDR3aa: CASSLDGSEGETQYF
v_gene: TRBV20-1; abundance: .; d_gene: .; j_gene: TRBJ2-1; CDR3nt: TGCAGTGCGAGGGGCTTGCCGAGCTCCTACAATGAGCAGTTCTTC; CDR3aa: CSARGLPSSYNEQFF
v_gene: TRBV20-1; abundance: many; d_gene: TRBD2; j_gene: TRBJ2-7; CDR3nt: TGCAGTGCTTCTAGCGGGACCCGCTACGAGCAGTACTTC; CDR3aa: CSASSGTRYEQYF
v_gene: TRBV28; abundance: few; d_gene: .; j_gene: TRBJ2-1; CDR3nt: TGTGCCAGCAGTTTAGGAAAGGGAAGCGATGAGCAGTTCTTC; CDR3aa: CASSLGKGSDEQFF
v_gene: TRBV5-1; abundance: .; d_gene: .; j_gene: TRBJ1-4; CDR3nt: TGCGCCAGCAGCTTGGGGGGCCAGTATGGTGAAAAACTGTTTTTT; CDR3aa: CASSLGGQYGEKLFF